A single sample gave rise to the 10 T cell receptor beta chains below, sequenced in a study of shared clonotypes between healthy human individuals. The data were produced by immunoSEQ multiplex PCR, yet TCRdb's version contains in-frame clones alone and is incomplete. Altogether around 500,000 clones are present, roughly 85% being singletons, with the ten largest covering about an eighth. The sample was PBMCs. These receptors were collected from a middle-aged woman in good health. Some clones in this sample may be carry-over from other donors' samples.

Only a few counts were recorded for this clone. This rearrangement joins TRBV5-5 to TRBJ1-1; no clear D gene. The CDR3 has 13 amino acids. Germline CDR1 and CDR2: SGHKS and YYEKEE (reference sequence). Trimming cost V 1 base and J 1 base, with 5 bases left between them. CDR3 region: CASSLLENTEAFF. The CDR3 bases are TGTGCCAGCAGCTTGCTGGAGAACACTGAAGCTTTCTTT.

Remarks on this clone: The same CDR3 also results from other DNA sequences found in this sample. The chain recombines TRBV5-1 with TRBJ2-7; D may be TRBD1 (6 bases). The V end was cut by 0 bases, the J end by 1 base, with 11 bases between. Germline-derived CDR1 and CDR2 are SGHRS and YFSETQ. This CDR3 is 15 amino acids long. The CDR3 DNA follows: TGCGCCAGCAGCTTGGTGACAGGAGGATCCTACGAGCAGTACTTC. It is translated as CASSLVTGGSYEQYF.

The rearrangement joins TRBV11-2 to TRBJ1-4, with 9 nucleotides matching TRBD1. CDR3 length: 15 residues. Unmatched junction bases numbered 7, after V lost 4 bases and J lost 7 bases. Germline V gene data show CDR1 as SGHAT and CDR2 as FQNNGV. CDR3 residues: CASSSNRGLGEKLFF. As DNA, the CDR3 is TGTGCCAGCAGCTCGAACAGGGGGCTGGGTGAAAAACTGTTTTTT.

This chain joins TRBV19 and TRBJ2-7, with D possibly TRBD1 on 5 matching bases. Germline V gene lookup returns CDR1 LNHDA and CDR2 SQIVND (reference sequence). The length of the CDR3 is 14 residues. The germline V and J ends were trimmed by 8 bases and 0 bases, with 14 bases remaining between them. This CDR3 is CASSHRDSSYEQYF. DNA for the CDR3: TGTGCCAGTTCTCACCGAGACAGCTCCTACGAGCAGTACTTC.

CDR3 amino acids: CASSLAGQITDTQYF. The CDR3 DNA follows: TGCGCCAGCAGCTTGGCCGGACAGATCACAGATACGCAGTATTTT. The rearrangement links TRBV5-1 to TRBJ2-3; possibly TRBD1 for D (6 bases). This CDR3 has 15 residues. V was cut by 0 bases and J by 2 bases, with 10 bases left in between. Germline-derived CDR1 and CDR2 are SGHRS and YFSETQ.

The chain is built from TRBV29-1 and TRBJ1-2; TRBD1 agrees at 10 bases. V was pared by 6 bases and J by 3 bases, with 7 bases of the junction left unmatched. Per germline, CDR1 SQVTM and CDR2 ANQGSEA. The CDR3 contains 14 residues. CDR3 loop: CSVRPTGGDYGYTF. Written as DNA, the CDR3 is TGCAGCGTCCGTCCGACAGGGGGCGACTATGGCTACACCTTC.

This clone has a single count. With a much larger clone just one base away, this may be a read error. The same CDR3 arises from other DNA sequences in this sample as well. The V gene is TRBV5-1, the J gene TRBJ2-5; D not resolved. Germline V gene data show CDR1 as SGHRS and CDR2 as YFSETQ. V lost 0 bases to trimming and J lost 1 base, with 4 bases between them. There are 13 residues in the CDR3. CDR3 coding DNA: TGCGCCAGCAGCTTGGGTCTCCAAGAGACCCAGTACTTC. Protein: CASSLGLQETQYF.

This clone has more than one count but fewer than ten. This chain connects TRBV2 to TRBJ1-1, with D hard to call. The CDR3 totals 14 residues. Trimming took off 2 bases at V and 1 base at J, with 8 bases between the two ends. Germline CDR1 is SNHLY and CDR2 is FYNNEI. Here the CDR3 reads CASSERVGNTEAFF. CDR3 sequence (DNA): TGTGCCAGCAGTGAAAGGGTGGGGAACACTGAAGCTTTCTTT.

CDR3 residues: CASSQRLAGGRVTQYF. For the CDR3, the DNA is TGCGCCAGCAGCCAGCGACTAGCGGGGGGACGGGTTACGCAGTATTTT. The gene calls are TRBV4-3 and TRBJ2-3, with 13 nucleotides matching TRBD2. The V segment lost 3 bases and the J segment 8 bases; nucleotides outside the gene matches: 8. The CDR3 runs 16 residues. CDR1 LGHNA and CDR2 YSLEER come from the germline V gene.

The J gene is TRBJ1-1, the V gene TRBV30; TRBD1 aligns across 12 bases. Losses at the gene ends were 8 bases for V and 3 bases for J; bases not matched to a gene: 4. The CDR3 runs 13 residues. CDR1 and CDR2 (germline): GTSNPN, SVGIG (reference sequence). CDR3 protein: CAGGQGAYTEAFF. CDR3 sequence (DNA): TGTGCCGGGGGACAGGGGGCTTACACTGAAGCTTTCTTT.